These T cell receptor beta chains were read from a single sample in a study of post-analysis software for immune sequencing data. A single record per CDR3 protein comes from TCRdb applying MiXCR to the PCR reads. The table has some 240,000 distinct CDR3 sequences, roughly a third seen once. Input material: blood. The receptors were gathered from a girl aged 5 to 17 with multiple sclerosis. The CDR3 runs from the conserved cysteine through the conserved F or W. Fields, in order: D gene, clone size, CDR3 length, V gene, J gene, CDR3 DNA, CDR3 protein. A D gene is named only where the DNA matches it firmly. Not all rows give a size; the values are once, few, many and, for expanded clones, a class.

D gene: NA
clone size: NA
CDR3 length: 18
V gene: TRBV4-2
J gene: TRBJ2-1
CDR3 DNA: TGTGCCAGCAGCCAAGATTTGAGGCGGGACAGTTATCTCGATGAGCAGTTCTTC
CDR3 protein: CASSQDLRRDSYLDEQFF

D gene: TRBD1
clone size: NA
CDR3 length: 14
V gene: TRBV12-3/TRBV12-4
J gene: TRBJ2-5
CDR3 DNA: TGTGCCAGCAGCCCGACAGGGATACAAGAGACCCAGTACTTC
CDR3 protein: CASSPTGIQETQYF

D gene: TRBD2
clone size: few
CDR3 length: 19
V gene: TRBV4-1
J gene: TRBJ2-2
CDR3 DNA: TGCGCCAGCAGCCATCTGGGTGCCCGGCTAGCGGGGGTGGCCGGGGAGCTGTTTTTT
CDR3 protein: CASSHLGARLAGVAGELFF

D gene: NA
clone size: many
CDR3 length: 18
V gene: TRBV6-1
J gene: TRBJ2-3
CDR3 DNA: TGTGCCAGCAGTGAAGCGCGCATCTTGCGGTCCAGCGGAAATACGCAGTATTTT
CDR3 protein: CASSEARILRSSGNTQYF

D gene: NA
clone size: few
CDR3 length: 12
V gene: TRBV3-1
J gene: TRBJ1-2
CDR3 DNA: TGTGCCAGCAGCCAACGGTCCGGAGGCTACACCTTC
CDR3 protein: CASSQRSGGYTF

D gene: TRBD2
clone size: many
CDR3 length: 14
V gene: TRBV3-1
J gene: TRBJ2-7
CDR3 DNA: TGTGCCAGCAGCCCACTAGCGGGAAGGGGCGAGCAGTACTTC
CDR3 protein: CASSPLAGRGEQYF

D gene: NA
clone size: NA
CDR3 length: 13
V gene: TRBV29-1
J gene: TRBJ2-1
CDR3 DNA: TGCAGCGTTCGGAGGGCGGTCTACAATGAGCAGTTCTTC
CDR3 protein: CSVRRAVYNEQFF

D gene: NA
clone size: NA
CDR3 length: 16
V gene: TRBV10-2
J gene: TRBJ2-3
CDR3 DNA: TGCGCCAGCAGTGAAGATTCGGGTAGTACTGGAGATACGCAGTATTTT
CDR3 protein: CASSEDSGSTGDTQYF

D gene: NA
clone size: NA
CDR3 length: 11
V gene: TRBV28
J gene: TRBJ1-5
CDR3 DNA: TGTGCCAGCAGTTCCAGGGGGCCCCAGCATTTT
CDR3 protein: CASSSRGPQHF

D gene: NA
clone size: many
CDR3 length: 14
V gene: TRBV5-1
J gene: TRBJ2-1
CDR3 DNA: TGCGCCAGCAGCTTCTCCGGCCTAGAAGGTGAGCAGTTCTTC
CDR3 protein: CASSFSGLEGEQFF

D gene: NA
clone size: NA
CDR3 length: 15
V gene: TRBV5-4
J gene: TRBJ2-3
CDR3 DNA: TGTGCCAGCAGCTATCCGTTGGGGGGCACAGATACGCAGTATTTT
CDR3 protein: CASSYPLGGTDTQYF

D gene: TRBD2
clone size: many
CDR3 length: 15
V gene: TRBV6-1
J gene: TRBJ2-5
CDR3 DNA: TGTGCCAGCAGTGCCGGGACTAGCGGGCAAGAGACCCAGTACTTC
CDR3 protein: CASSAGTSGQETQYF

D gene: NA
clone size: many
CDR3 length: 15
V gene: TRBV3-1
J gene: TRBJ1-1
CDR3 DNA: TGTGCCAGCAGCCAAGGACCCAGGGAATACACTGAAGCTTTCTTT
CDR3 protein: CASSQGPREYTEAFF

D gene: TRBD2
clone size: NA
CDR3 length: 14
V gene: TRBV10-2
J gene: TRBJ2-5
CDR3 DNA: TGCGCCAGCAGTGGGACTAGCGGGATTGAGACCCAGTACTTC
CDR3 protein: CASSGTSGIETQYF

D gene: TRBD1
clone size: NA
CDR3 length: 15
V gene: TRBV7-9
J gene: TRBJ1-2
CDR3 DNA: TGTGCCCGTAGCTCGTGGACAGGGGGTAACTATGGCTACACCTTC
CDR3 protein: CARSSWTGGNYGYTF

D gene: NA
clone size: NA
CDR3 length: 13
V gene: TRBV4-2
J gene: TRBJ2-7
CDR3 DNA: TGTGCCAGCAGCGAGCGCCCATCCTACGAGCAGTACTTC
CDR3 protein: CASSERPSYEQYF

D gene: NA
clone size: many
CDR3 length: 16
V gene: TRBV27
J gene: TRBJ2-1
CDR3 DNA: TGTGCCAGCAGTCCCCCCCGTTCGGCAGGGGTACATGAGCAGTTCTTC
CDR3 protein: CASSPPRSAGVHEQFF

D gene: NA
clone size: few
CDR3 length: 12
V gene: TRBV23-1
J gene: TRBJ1-2
CDR3 DNA: TGCGCCAGCAATGCACAGAACTATGGCTACACCTTC
CDR3 protein: CASNAQNYGYTF

D gene: NA
clone size: many
CDR3 length: 12
V gene: TRBV3-1
J gene: TRBJ2-1
CDR3 DNA: TGTGCCAGCAGCCAGCTTTCGGTTTGGAAGTTCTTC
CDR3 protein: CASSQLSVWKFF

D gene: NA
clone size: NA
CDR3 length: 13
V gene: TRBV9
J gene: TRBJ2-2
CDR3 DNA: TGTGCCAGCAGCCCAGGGTGGGCCGGGGAGCTGTTTTTT
CDR3 protein: CASSPGWAGELFF

D gene: TRBD2
clone size: many
CDR3 length: 16
V gene: TRBV4-1
J gene: TRBJ2-1
CDR3 DNA: TGCGCCAGCAGCCAAGATCCAAGCGGGGATGGGGATGAGCAGTTCTTC
CDR3 protein: CASSQDPSGDGDEQFF